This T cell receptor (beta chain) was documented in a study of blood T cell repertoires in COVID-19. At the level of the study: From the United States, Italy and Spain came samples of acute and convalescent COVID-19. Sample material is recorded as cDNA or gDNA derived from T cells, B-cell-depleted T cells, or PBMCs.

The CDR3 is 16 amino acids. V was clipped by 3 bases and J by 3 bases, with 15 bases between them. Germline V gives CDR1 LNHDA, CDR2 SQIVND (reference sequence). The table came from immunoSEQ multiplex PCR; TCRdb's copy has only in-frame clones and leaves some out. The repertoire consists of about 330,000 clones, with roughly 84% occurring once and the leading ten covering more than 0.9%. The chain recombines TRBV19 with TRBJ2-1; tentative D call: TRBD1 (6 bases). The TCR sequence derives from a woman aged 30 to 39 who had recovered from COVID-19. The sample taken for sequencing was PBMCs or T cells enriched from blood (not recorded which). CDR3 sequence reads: CASSMPRGQGYNEQFF. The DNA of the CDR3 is TGTGCCAGTAGTATGCCCAGGGGTCAGGGCTACAATGAGCAGTTCTTC.